These 28 T cell receptor beta chains were all obtained from the same sample, sequenced in a study of siplizumab effects on memory and regulatory T cells. Data came from immunoSEQ multiplex PCR; TCRdb stores just in-frame clones and leaves some out. The sample holds about 120,000 clones, roughly 94% seen once. The sequencing sample was made of non-Treg CD4+ T cells sorted from blood. Receptors originate from a human donor in good health.

This sequence joins TRBV6-5 and TRBJ2-7; D uncertain. With 0 bases removed from V and 3 bases from J, the gap between germline ends came to 9 bases. The length of the CDR3 is 14 residues. Germline CDR1 reads MNHEY; CDR2 reads SVGAGI. CDR3: CASSYSRKGYEQYF. In nucleotides, the CDR3 is TGTGCCAGCAGTTACTCGAGGAAGGGCTACGAGCAGTACTTC.

On this clone itself: Without the conserved terminal phenylalanine or tryptophan, this CDR3 likely stems from a read error. The DNA is omitted, as the CDR3 cannot be located on it reliably, and the CDR3 follows TCRdb's listing. This CDR3 is CASSSIPRAST. The chain employs TRBV12-1 and TRBJ1-2. TRBV12-1 is a listed pseudogene. The CDR3 extends over 11 residues, inclusive of both ends.

To note about this clone: The sample holds other DNA sequences that translate to the same CDR3. The V gene is TRBV5-6, the J gene TRBJ1-6, with D perhaps TRBD1 (5 bases). Germline values: CDR1 SGHDT, CDR2 YYEEEE. V lost 0 bases and J 0 bases, leaving 7 bases between the germline ends. The CDR3 contains 16 residues. The CDR3 is CASSLGGSSYNSPLHF. The CDR3 DNA reads TGTGCCAGCAGCTTGGGGGGCAGCTCCTATAATTCACCCCTCCACTTT.

CDR3 in DNA: TGTGCCAGCAGTACCCGGTCGAGCTCCTATAATTCACCCCTCCACTTT. This translates into CASSTRSSSYNSPLHF. The chain combines TRBV2 with TRBJ1-6, with no clear D. CDR1 and CDR2 (germline): SNHLY, FYNNEI. There are 16 residues in the CDR3. V was shortened by 5 bases and J by 0 bases, with 11 bases between the two germline ends. Based on the CDR3 plus reference TRBV2 and TRBJ1-6, the full variable domain is EPEVTQTPSHQVTQMGQEVILRCVPISNHLYFYWYRQILGQKVEFLVSFYNNEISEKSEIFDDQFSVERPDGSNFTLKIRSTKLEDSAMYFCASSTRSSSYNSPLHFGNGTRLTVT.

V usage is TRBV6-5 and J usage is TRBJ2-2; D gene uncertain. This CDR3 has 15 residues. V was cut by 2 bases and J by 4 bases, with 11 bases left in between. CDR1 and CDR2 from the germline V gene are MNHEY and SVGAGI. The CDR3 loop reads CASSYLGPSTGELFF. The CDR3 DNA sequence: TGTGCCAGCAGTTACCTCGGACCATCCACCGGGGAGCTGTTTTTT.

The gene calls are TRBV6-4 and TRBJ2-3, with 9 nucleotides matching TRBD1. V dropped 6 bases and J dropped 6; count of bases not matched to a gene: 1. The CDR3 runs to 12 residues. Germline CDR1 MRHNA, CDR2 SNTAGT. The CDR3 region has the DNA TGTGCCAGCAGCGGGACAGGGGATACGCAGTATTTT. Protein sequence: CASSGTGDTQYF.

Here the CDR3 DNA reads TGTGCCAGCAGTTACTTTTCGGGGGGGGTGGAAAAACTGTTTTTT. Amino acids: CASSYFSGGVEKLFF. This sequence joins TRBV6-5 and TRBJ1-4, with D possibly being TRBD1 (5 bases). Looked up from germline, CDR1 is MNHEY and CDR2 is SVGAGI. The germline V and J ends were trimmed by 1 base and 8 bases, with 14 bases remaining between them. This CDR3 has 15 residues.

The rearrangement uses TRBV10-1 and TRBJ1-2, with 7 positions matching TRBD1. Unmatched junction bases numbered 10, after V lost 3 bases and J lost 9 bases. In germline, CDR1 is WNHNN, CDR2 SYGVQD (reference sequence). CDR3 length: 14 residues. CDR3 in DNA: TGCGCCAGCAGTGAAAGATCAGGGGGTGGTCGCTACACCTTC. Translating gives CASSERSGGGRYTF.

The gene calls are TRBV19 and TRBJ1-1; D is ambiguous. Trimming pared 4 bases from V and 0 bases from J, leaving 9 bases between. The CDR3 has 14 amino acids. The germline V gene encodes CDR1 LNHDA and CDR2 SQIVND (reference sequence). The CDR3 protein is CASSTYGVNTEAFF. CDR3 nucleotides: TGTGCCAGTAGTACATACGGCGTGAACACTGAAGCTTTCTTT.

This chain links TRBV7-9 with TRBJ2-1; 9 nucleotides line up with TRBD2. Trimming cost V 1 base and J 4 bases; bases outside gene matches: 2. This CDR3 is 15 amino acids long. Germline V gene lookup returns CDR1 SEHNR and CDR2 FQNEAQ (reference sequence). CDR3 nucleotides: TGTGCCAGCAGCTTAGTGACTAGCGGTTACAATGAGCAGTTCTTC. Amino acid sequence: CASSLVTSGYNEQFF.

The chain links TRBV5-1 to TRBJ2-3; 8 bases agree with TRBD1. V trimming: 4 bases; J trimming: 3 bases; junction bases outside the gene matches: 7. This CDR3 is built from 15 residues. Germline V CDR1 and CDR2: SGHRS, YFSETQ. DNA of the CDR3: TGCGCCAGCAGCCAGACAGGGGTAAGGACAGATACGCAGTATTTT. It codes for CASSQTGVRTDTQYF. Filled out from reference TRBV5-1 and TRBJ2-3, the complete variable domain reads KAGVTQTPRYLIKTRGQQVTLSCSPISGHRSVSWYQQTPGQGLQFLFEYFSETQRNKGNFPGRFSGRQFSNSRSEMNVSTLELGDSALYLCASSQTGVRTDTQYFGPGTRLTVL.

The J gene is TRBJ2-7, the V gene TRBV7-9; D gene uncertain. V lost 3 bases and J 4 bases, leaving 4 bases between the germline ends. CDR1 SEHNR and CDR2 FQNEAQ come from the germline V gene (reference sequence). This CDR3 has 11 residues. CDR3 sequence reads: CASSFSYEQYF. CDR3 nucleotides: TGTGCCAGCAGCTTTAGTTACGAGCAGTACTTC.

This rearrangement joins TRBV5-1 to TRBJ1-3, with D possibly matching TRBD1 (5 bases). The germline CDR1 and CDR2 sequences are SGHRS and YFSETQ. Between the trimmed V and J ends, which lost 0 bases and 4 bases, there was a span of 11 bases. This CDR3 contains 15 residues. Written as DNA, the CDR3 is TGCGCCAGCAGCTTGGCTTTAGGGGTCGGAAACACCATATATTTT. Translated, it gives CASSLALGVGNTIYF.

The chain links TRBV5-4 to TRBJ2-1, with 11 positions matching TRBD2. The germline CDR1 and CDR2 sequences are SGHNT and YYREEE (reference sequence). After removal of 0 bases from V and 8 bases from J, the junction contained 10 bases not matched to a gene. The CDR3 covers 17 residues. CDR3 nucleotides: TGTGCCAGCAGCTTGGGCCCTACTAGCGGGAGTGTCCATGAGCAGTTCTTC. Its translation: CASSLGPTSGSVHEQFF.

This rearrangement joins TRBV19 to TRBJ1-2, with D maybe TRBD1 (5 bases). Trimming removed 6 bases from V and 4 bases from J, with 21 bases in between. Germline loops: CDR1 LNHDA, CDR2 SQIVND (reference sequence). The CDR3 is 16 residues long. The CDR3 spells CASSRPEGQAVYGYTF. Here the CDR3 DNA reads TGTGCCAGTAGCCGACCCGAGGGGCAGGCCGTCTATGGCTACACCTTC.

The rearrangement joins TRBV19 to TRBJ2-3; possibly TRBD1 or TRBD2 for D (5 bases each). Germline CDR1 is LNHDA and CDR2 is SQIVND (reference sequence). V lost 2 bases and J lost 4, with 10 bases in between. The CDR3 runs to 14 residues. The CDR3 nucleotides are TGTGCCAGTAGTATAATGCTGGGGGCAGATACGCAGTATTTT. Encoded protein: CASSIMLGADTQYF. Full variable domain (outside the CDR3, taken from reference TRBV19 and TRBJ2-3): DGGITQSPKYLFRKEGQNVTLSCEQNLNHDAMYWYRQDPGQGLRLIYYSQIVNDFQKGDIAEGYSVSREKKESFPLTVTSAQKNPTAFYLCASSIMLGADTQYFGPGTRLTVL.

The gene calls are TRBV6-5 and TRBJ1-3; D is ambiguous. Trimming pared 0 bases from V and 0 bases from J, leaving 9 bases between. CDR1 and CDR2 from the germline V gene are MNHEY and SVGAGI. The CDR3 loop spans 16 amino acids. The CDR3 region has the DNA TGTGCCAGCAGTTACTCGGGCGTCGGCTCTGGAAACACCATATATTTT. This translates into CASSYSGVGSGNTIYF.

The CDR3 spells CAIMGQGRYGYTF. In DNA form, the CDR3 reads TGTGCCATCATGGGACAGGGAAGGTATGGCTACACCTTC. The chain carries TRBV10-3 and TRBJ1-2; TRBD1 matches 9 bases. Germline assignment: CDR1 ENHRY and CDR2 SYGVKD. The V gene end was trimmed by 7 bases and the J gene end by 5 bases; junction bases not matched to a gene: 5. This CDR3 is built from 13 residues.

This clone has just one count. The sample has other DNA sequences that encode this CDR3 too. The CDR3 DNA reads as TGTGCCACCAGCAGAGATCGGGGGGAGACCCAGTACTTC. Translated: CATSRDRGETQYF. This chain uses TRBV15 with TRBJ2-5; tentatively, D is TRBD2 (6 bases). The CDR3 contains 13 residues. Germline values: CDR1 LNHNV, CDR2 YYDKDF (reference sequence). V shed 0 bases and J shed 5 bases, with 7 bases lying between them.

The genes are TRBV18 and TRBJ1-1, with D possibly matching TRBD1 (6 bases). Germline values: CDR1 KGHSH, CDR2 LQKENI. Deletions cut 6 bases from V and 2 bases from J, with 13 bases between. This CDR3 spans 14 amino acids. CDR3 protein: CASSRTDSNTEAFF. CDR3 bases: TGTGCCAGCTCCCGGACAGACTCAAACACTGAAGCTTTCTTT.

The chain combines TRBV7-6 with TRBJ2-5; D possibly corresponds to TRBD1 (5 bases). Trimming shortened V by 1 base and J by 3 bases, and 6 bases separated the two germline ends. Germline V gene sequence: CDR1 SGHVS, CDR2 FNYEAQ. The CDR3 totals 13 residues. CDR3 bases: TGTGCCAGCAGCTTAGTAGGGGAAGAGACCCAGTACTTC. This codes for CASSLVGEETQYF.

Note on this clone: The sample contains more than one DNA sequence encoding this CDR3. V usage is TRBV9 and J usage is TRBJ2-3, with D perhaps matching TRBD2 (5 bases). Germline V lookup: CDR1 SGDLS, CDR2 YYNGEE. This CDR3 is built from 13 residues. Trimming removed 1 base from V and 3 bases from J, with 6 bases in between. The CDR3: CASSVSGTDTQYF. CDR3 DNA sequence: TGTGCCAGCAGCGTATCGGGGACAGATACGCAGTATTTT.

This rearrangement joins TRBV5-8 to TRBJ2-2; weak D call: TRBD2 (5 bases). This CDR3 has 13 amino acids. V shed 5 bases and J shed 8 bases, with 13 bases lying between them. Germline CDR1 and CDR2: SGHTS and YDEGEE. The DNA for the CDR3 is TGTGCCAGCAGTCCTAAGCGGACGGGGGAGCTGTTTTTT. This translates into CASSPKRTGELFF.

The V call is TRBV5-6, the J call TRBJ1-2; a possible D gene is TRBD1 (5 bases). This CDR3 region has 14 residues. Germline lookup yields CDR1 SGHDT and CDR2 YYEEEE. V shed 2 bases and J shed 4 bases, with 12 bases lying between them. The CDR3 region is CASSLQASGYGYTF. The CDR3 bases are TGTGCCAGCAGCTTACAGGCTTCTGGCTATGGCTACACCTTC.

V is TRBV9 and J is TRBJ2-3; 7 bases match TRBD2. This CDR3 has 17 amino acids. Trimming cost V 0 bases and J 0 bases; bases outside gene matches: 7. CDR1 is SGDLS and CDR2 is YYNGEE in the germline V gene. The CDR3 DNA reads TGTGCCAGCAGCGTAGCTCCTAGCGGACATAGCACAGATACGCAGTATTTT. This codes for CASSVAPSGHSTDTQYF.

This chain uses TRBV19 with TRBJ2-5, with 11 bases fitting TRBD2. Trimming took 3 bases from V and 4 from J; bases not matched to a gene: 4. Germline V CDR1 and CDR2: LNHDA, SQIVND (reference sequence). The CDR3 spans 15 residues. The CDR3, as DNA: TGTGCCAGTAGTATGGGCCTAGCGGGGGGAGAGACCCAGTACTTC. It codes for CASSMGLAGGETQYF.

The chain uses TRBV5-1 and TRBJ2-1; 10 bases map to TRBD2. The junction had 7 bases not matched to a gene; V was cut back by 0 bases and J by 7 bases. This CDR3 has 16 residues. Per germline, CDR1 SGHRS and CDR2 YFSETQ. The CDR3 DNA reads as TGCGCCAGCAGCTTGGCCAGTCTAGCGGGAGTAAATGAGCAGTTCTTC. Translating gives CASSLASLAGVNEQFF.

To note about this clone: The junction and the germline gene differ at one end; a read error may be behind it. The chain recombines TRBV18 with TRBJ1-2, with 7 bases lining up with TRBD1. The germline CDR1 and CDR2 sequences are KGHSH and LQKENI. CDR3 size: 16 residues. The CDR3 region has the DNA TGTGCCAGCTCACACCTTTCCGGGACAGCTAAATATGGCTACACCTTC. This encodes CASSHLSGTAKYGYTF.